The 16 T cell receptor beta chains given below trace back to one sample, sequenced in a study of CD8 T cells in Susac syndrome. RNA in amounts of roughly 0.5 to 1 ug was reverse transcribed with random hexamers. TCRdb re-analysed the immunoSEQ multiplex PCR reads in MiXCR, keeping a single row per CDR3 protein. Among approximately 180,000 distinct CDR3 sequences listed, over 75% were seen once. Sequencing was done on a sample of CD4+ T cells from PBMCs. Source of these receptors: a human donor with Susac syndrome.

The V and J genes are TRBV7-3 and TRBJ2-5; 11 bases align to TRBD1. This CDR3 is 16 amino acids long. Germline CDR1 is SGHTA and CDR2 is FQGTGA. J was trimmed by 4 bases and V by 0 bases; bases with no gene match: 4. Here the CDR3 DNA reads TGTGCCAGCAGCTTAACTGGACAGGGGGCAGGAGAGACCCAGTACTTC. Protein sequence: CASSLTGQGAGETQYF.

The rearrangement links TRBV28 to TRBJ2-5, with D possibly TRBD1 on 9 matching bases. Per the germline V gene, CDR1 is MDHEN and CDR2 is SYDVKM. V was cut by 7 bases and J by 3 bases, with 27 bases left in between. This CDR3 has 18 amino acids. CDR3: CASKASGGTGWLKETQYF. DNA of the CDR3: TGTGCCAGCAAAGCTTCGGGGGGGACAGGGTGGCTAAAAGAGACCCAGTACTTC.

V usage is TRBV27 and J usage is TRBJ1-2, with D maybe TRBD1 (5 bases). CDR1 is MNHEY, CDR2 SMNVEV, per germline (reference sequence). The V end was cut by 3 bases, the J end by 6 bases, with 14 bases between. CDR3 length: 14 amino acids. The CDR3 DNA reads as TGTGCCAGCAGTTTTAACAGGAGGGCGGATGGCTACACCTTC. Residues: CASSFNRRADGYTF.

The chain is built from TRBV20-1 and TRBJ2-5; D is possibly TRBD1 (7 bases). The germline CDR1 and CDR2 sequences are DFQATT and SNEGSKA (reference sequence). V was cut by 5 bases and J by 5 bases, with 15 bases left in between. The CDR3 contains 13 residues. CDR3 residues: CSAGRTGGETQYF. As DNA, the CDR3 is TGCAGTGCTGGACGGACAGGAGGGGAGACCCAGTACTTC.

The chain combines TRBV19 with TRBJ2-1; 14 nucleotides match TRBD2. CDR3 length: 18 amino acids. CDR1 LNHDA and CDR2 SQIVND come from the germline V gene (reference sequence). V was clipped by 1 base and J by 0 bases; unmatched bases: 2. The CDR3 is CASSIAGTSGSSYNEQFF. The CDR3 coding sequence is TGTGCCAGTAGTATAGCCGGGACTAGCGGGAGCTCCTACAATGAGCAGTTCTTC.

The rearrangement joins TRBV5-1 to TRBJ2-7; D ambiguous. V was shortened by 3 bases and J by 4 bases, with 8 bases between the two germline ends. Germline assignment: CDR1 SGHRS and CDR2 YFSETQ. The CDR3 spans 12 residues. The CDR3 reads CASSSAMYEQYF. DNA for the CDR3: TGCGCCAGCAGCTCCGCTATGTACGAGCAGTACTTC.

The chain carries TRBV4-1 and TRBJ1-3, with D unresolved. V was pared by 4 bases and J by 3 bases, with 16 bases between. The CDR3 extends over 16 amino acids. Germline loops: CDR1 MGHRA, CDR2 YSYEKL. The CDR3 loop reads CASSLARAGNGNTIYF. The CDR3 DNA sequence: TGCGCCAGCAGCCTGGCAAGAGCAGGCAATGGAAACACCATATATTTT.

The chain carries TRBV7-8 and TRBJ2-7; D may match TRBD1 or TRBD2 (8 bases each). The CDR3 contains 18 residues. The germline CDR1 and CDR2 sequences are SGHVS and FQNEAQ. Deletions cut 2 bases from V and 5 bases from J, with 25 bases between. DNA of the CDR3: TGTGCCAGCAGCTTAATGCGACAGGGGCCGAGCGGGAGACACGAGCAGTACTTC. Its protein is CASSLMRQGPSGRHEQYF.

V and J are TRBV3-1 and TRBJ2-3; 8 bases map to TRBD1. V shed 4 bases and J 4 bases; nucleotides not matched to a gene: 7. Germline values: CDR1 LGHDT, CDR2 YNNKEL (reference sequence). This CDR3 region has 15 residues. The DNA of the CDR3 is TGTGCCAGCAGCCCCAGGACAGGGTATCCAGATACGCAGTATTTT. Translated, it gives CASSPRTGYPDTQYF.

Of note for this clonotype: The germline gene is not matched at one end of the junction; a read error may be the cause. The rearrangement joins TRBV5-6 to TRBJ2-5; either TRBD1 or TRBD2 may supply D (5 bases each). Per germline, CDR1 SGHDT and CDR2 YYEEEE. The CDR3 has 15 residues. This chain's CDR3 is CATSVQGTYQEIQYF. Written as DNA, the CDR3 is TGTGCCACCAGCGTTCAAGGGACGTACCAAGAGATCCAGTACTTC.

This chain links TRBV18 with TRBJ2-1; possibly TRBD1 or TRBD2 for D (5 bases each). Trimming removed 4 bases from V and 7 bases from J, with 20 bases in between. The CDR3 contains 16 residues. Germline V gene sequence: CDR1 KGHSH, CDR2 LQKENI. CDR3 loop: CASSRITGTTGNEQFF. DNA for the CDR3: TGTGCCAGCTCACGAATTACCGGGACGACGGGGAATGAGCAGTTCTTC.

The V gene is TRBV20-1, the J gene TRBJ2-5; 14 bases are a match to TRBD2. Germline values: CDR1 DFQATT, CDR2 SNEGSKA (reference sequence). The CDR3 is 13 amino acids. The junction had 1 base not matched to a gene; V was cut back by 7 bases and J by 3 bases. Written as DNA, the CDR3 is TGCAGTGGACTAGCGGGGGGGAAAGAGACCCAGTACTTC. This sequence encodes CSGLAGGKETQYF.

The chain combines TRBV10-2 with TRBJ1-1, with TRBD1 matching over 7 bases. CDR3 length: 15 residues. Trimming took 8 bases from V and 5 from J; bases not matched to a gene: 14. Germline CDR1 and CDR2: WSHSY and SAAADI. CDR3 loop: CASLNPTGWGTEAFF. The CDR3 nucleotides are TGCGCCAGCTTAAACCCGACAGGGTGGGGGACTGAAGCTTTCTTT.

The chain is built from TRBV7-3 and TRBJ2-1; 9 bases fit TRBD2. J gave up 8 bases and V 5 bases, and 7 bases lay outside the gene matches. Germline lookup yields CDR1 SGHTA and CDR2 FQGTGA. The CDR3 totals 14 residues. The CDR3 here is CASSPGLASDEQFF. The CDR3 nucleotides are TGTGCCAGCAGCCCCGGACTAGCGTCCGATGAGCAGTTCTTC.

The chain recombines TRBV7-9 with TRBJ2-3, with D perhaps given as TRBD1 or TRBD2 (6 bases each). Germline assignment: CDR1 SEHNR and CDR2 FQNEAQ (reference sequence). This CDR3 contains 19 residues. V gave up 1 base and J gave up 2 bases, with 22 bases separating them. CDR3 amino acids: CASSLGLLGGSGDTDTQYF. CDR3 coding DNA: TGTGCCAGCAGCTTAGGACTTTTGGGGGGCTCCGGAGACACAGATACGCAGTATTTT.

V is TRBV7-3 and J is TRBJ2-2; possible D gene TRBD2, 8 bases. Germline V gene data show CDR1 as SGHTA and CDR2 as FQGTGA. The ends were cut back, 0 bases at V and 7 bases at J, with 15 bases in the middle. CDR3 length: 16 amino acids. This CDR3 is CASSLTSGNRGGELFF. Here the CDR3 DNA reads TGTGCCAGCAGCTTAACTAGCGGGAACAGGGGCGGGGAGCTGTTTTTT.